This TCR beta chain was documented in a study of beta chain features in type 1 diabetes. The isolated RNA, all of it, was reverse transcribed, so expressed TCRB transcripts were what got sequenced. Sequenced by immunoSEQ multiplex PCR; TCRdb stores in-frame clones only, minus some. The sample holds about 280,000 clones, about 15% seen once. Regarding the study as a whole: Across all four CD4+ subsets, people with type 1 diabetes showed modestly shorter TCRB CDR3s.

Sorting that relied on CD45RO/CCR7/CD25/CD127/CD95/CD27 yielded CD4+ naive, central memory, regulatory and stem cell-like memory cells. Looked up from germline, CDR1 is LNHDA and CDR2 is SQIVND (reference sequence). V was shortened by 3 bases and J by 4 bases, with 11 bases between the two germline ends. The CDR3 runs 14 residues. In this sample, this clone turned up a few times. Its target is not known. The chain combines TRBV19 with TRBJ2-3, with a possible D match to TRBD2 (7 bases). Input material: naive CD4+ T cells from blood. The TCR sequence derives from a man between 18 and 35 years old with type 1 diabetes. In DNA form, the CDR3 reads TGTGCCAGTAGTATCCGGGGGGCGCCAGATACGCAGTATTTT. Translation: CASSIRGAPDTQYF.